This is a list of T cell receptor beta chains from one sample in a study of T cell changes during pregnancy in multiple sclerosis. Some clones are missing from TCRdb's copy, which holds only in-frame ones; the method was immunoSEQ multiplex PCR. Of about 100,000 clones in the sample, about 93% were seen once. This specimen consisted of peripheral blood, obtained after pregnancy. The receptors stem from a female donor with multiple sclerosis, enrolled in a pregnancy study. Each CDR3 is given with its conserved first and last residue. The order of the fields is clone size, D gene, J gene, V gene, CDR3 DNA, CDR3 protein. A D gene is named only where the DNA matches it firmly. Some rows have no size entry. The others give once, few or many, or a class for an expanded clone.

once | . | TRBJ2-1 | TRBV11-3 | TGTGCCAGCAGCTTAGGTAGCGGAAGCTCCTACAATGAGCAGTTCTTC | CASSLGSGSSYNEQFF
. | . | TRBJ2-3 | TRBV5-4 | TGTGCCAGCAGCCTTGACAATACGCAGTATTTT | CASSLDNTQYF
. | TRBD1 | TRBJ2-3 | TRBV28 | TGTGCCAGCAGACCAGTCCCCAAGTGGGACAGGATCAGCACAGATACGCAGTATTTT | CASRPVPKWDRISTDTQYF
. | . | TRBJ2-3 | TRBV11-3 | TGTGCCAGCAGCTTAGGGTTAGGCAGGAGGAGTACAGATACGCAGTATTTT | CASSLGLGRRSTDTQYF
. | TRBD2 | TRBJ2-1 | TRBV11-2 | TGTGCCAGCAGTTTTAGAGGGCGGGAGCGGCCCGATGAGCAGTTCTTC | CASSFRGRERPDEQFF
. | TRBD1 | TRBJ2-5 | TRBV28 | TGTGCCAGCAGTTCCCGGACAGGGGCTAGAGAGATCCAGTACTTC | CASSSRTGAREIQYF
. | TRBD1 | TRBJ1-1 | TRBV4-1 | TGCGCCAGCAGCCAACTACCCCCGGGACAGGGTGAAGCTTTCTTT | CASSQLPPGQGEAFF
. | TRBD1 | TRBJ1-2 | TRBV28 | TGTGCCAGCAGTACGATCTGGGACAGGGTGAAGGGCTACACCTTC | CASSTIWDRVKGYTF
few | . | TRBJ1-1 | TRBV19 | TGTGCCAGTAGTGGGCATCGAGCTGAAGCTTTCTTT | CASSGHRAEAFF
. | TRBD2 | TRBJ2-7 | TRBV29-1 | TGCAGCGTTGCCAGTAGCGGGAGCGGTGAGCAGTACTTC | CSVASSGSGEQYF
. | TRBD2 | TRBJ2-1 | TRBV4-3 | TGCGCCAGCAGCCAAGGCTTCGGGACTAGCGGTGAGCAGTTCTTC | CASSQGFGTSGEQFF
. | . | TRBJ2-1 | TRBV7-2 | TGTGCCAGCAGCTTAGTACCGATTGCGATCCCATACAATGAGCAGTTCTTC | CASSLVPIAIPYNEQFF
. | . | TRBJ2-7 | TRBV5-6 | TGTGCCAGCAGCTTGGAAGGGGGTTCGTCCTACGAGCAGTACTTC | CASSLEGGSSYEQYF
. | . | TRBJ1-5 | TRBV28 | TGTGCCAGCAGCACTCTCTACAGGGTTCAGCCCCAGCATTTT | CASSTLYRVQPQHF
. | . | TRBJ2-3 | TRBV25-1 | TGTGCCAGCAGTTATCGGTTCACAGATACGCAGTATTTT | CASSYRFTDTQYF
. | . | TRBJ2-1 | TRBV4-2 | TGTGCCAGCAGCCACGGCCAAGGAGGTGATGAGCAGTTCTTC | CASSHGQGGDEQFF
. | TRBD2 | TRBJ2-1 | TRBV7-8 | TGTGCCAGCAGCGCGGGAGGTGGGGCCTACAATGAGCAGTTCTTC | CASSAGGGAYNEQFF
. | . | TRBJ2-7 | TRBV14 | TGTGCCAGCAGCCCCCAGTTTCTAGACGAGCAGTACTTC | CASSPQFLDEQYF
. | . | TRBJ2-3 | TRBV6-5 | TGTGCCAGCAGTCCCCAACGGCCCAGGGCAGATACGCAGTATTTT | CASSPQRPRADTQYF
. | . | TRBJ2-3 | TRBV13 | TGTGCCAGCAGCTTGCCCGGACTAAACACAGATACGCAGTATTTT | CASSLPGLNTDTQYF
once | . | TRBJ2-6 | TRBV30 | TGTGCCTGCCGGGACTTCCCTAGCTCTGGGGCCAACGTCCTGACTTTC | CACRDFPSSGANVLTF
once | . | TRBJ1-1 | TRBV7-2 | TGTGCCAGCAGCTTAACTGCTCAGAACACTGAAGCTTTCTTT | CASSLTAQNTEAFF
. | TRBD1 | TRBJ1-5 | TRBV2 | TGTGCCAGCAGTACGGACAGGGGTGAGATGAGCAATCAGCCCCAGCATTTT | CASSTDRGEMSNQPQHF
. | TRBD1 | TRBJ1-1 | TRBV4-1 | TGCGCCAGCAGCCCCACCCGAGGACAGGGGACCATGAACACTGAAGCTTTCTTT | CASSPTRGQGTMNTEAFF
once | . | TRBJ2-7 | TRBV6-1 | TGTGCCAGCAGTCCTAGCCACGAGCAGTACTTC | CASSPSHEQYF
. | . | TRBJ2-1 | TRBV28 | TGTGCCAGCAGTTTACCGACAGGATCCTACAATGAGCAGTTCTTC | CASSLPTGSYNEQFF
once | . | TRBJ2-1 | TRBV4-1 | TGCGCCAGCAGCCCCTCCCTGAGCACCCACGGTGAGCAGTTCTTC | CASSPSLSTHGEQFF
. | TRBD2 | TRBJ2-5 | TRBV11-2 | TGTGCCAGCAGCTCCGGAAGGACTAGCGGGCCCTCAGAGACCCAGTACTTC | CASSSGRTSGPSETQYF
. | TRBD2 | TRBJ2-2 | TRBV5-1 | TGCGCCAGCAGCCCAGTGGCGGGAGGGACCGGGGAGCTGTTTTTT | CASSPVAGGTGELFF
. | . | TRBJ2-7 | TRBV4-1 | TGCGCCAGCAGCCAACGCACAGGGTTTGGTAGATACGAGCAGTACTTC | CASSQRTGFGRYEQYF
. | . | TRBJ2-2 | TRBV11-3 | TGTGCCAGCAGCTTACGGGGGATCGGGGAGCTGTTTTTT | CASSLRGIGELFF
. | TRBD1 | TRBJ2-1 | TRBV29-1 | TGCAGCGTTGGATCGATGGGGACAGCGTACAATGAGCAGTTCTTC | CSVGSMGTAYNEQFF
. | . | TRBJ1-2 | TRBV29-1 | TGCAGCGTACCCCCGGTGGGGGCTCACCCTAACTATGGCTACACCTTC | CSVPPVGAHPNYGYTF
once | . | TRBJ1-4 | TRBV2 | TGTGCCAGCAAGGAGTCACCGGGACAAACTAATGAAAAACTGTTTTTT | CASKESPGQTNEKLFF
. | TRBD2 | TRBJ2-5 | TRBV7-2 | TGTGCCAGCAGCTTAGCGCCGGCTAGCGGGAAGAGTGAGACCCAGTACTTC | CASSLAPASGKSETQYF
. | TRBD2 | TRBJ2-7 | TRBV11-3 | TGTGCCAGCAGCTTAGTTGTGGGAGGGGAAGTGGATTACGAGCAGTACTTC | CASSLVVGGEVDYEQYF
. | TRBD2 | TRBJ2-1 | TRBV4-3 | TGCGCCAGCAGCCAAGAGGGGGGGAGAGGGTACAATGAGCAGTTCTTC | CASSQEGGRGYNEQFF
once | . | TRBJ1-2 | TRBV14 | TGTGCCAGCAGCCAAGATCTGGGCAGTCGTGGCTACACCTTC | CASSQDLGSRGYTF
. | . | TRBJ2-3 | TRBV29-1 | TGCAGCGCCGAAGGACAGAGCACAGATACGCAGTATTTT | CSAEGQSTDTQYF
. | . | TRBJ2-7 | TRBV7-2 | TGTGCCAGCAGCTTGAACACAAGATACGAGCAGTACTTC | CASSLNTRYEQYF
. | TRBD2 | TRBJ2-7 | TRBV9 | TGTGCCAGCAGCGTAGCTAGCGGGAGAAGTTACGAGCAGTACTTC | CASSVASGRSYEQYF
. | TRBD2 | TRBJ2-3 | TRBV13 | TGTGCCAGCAGCTTAGTACTAGCGGGTAGCACAGATACGCAGTATTTT | CASSLVLAGSTDTQYF
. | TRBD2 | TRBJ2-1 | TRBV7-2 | TGTGCCAGCAGCTTAAGATGGGGGACTAGCGTGTACAATGAGCAGTTCTTC | CASSLRWGTSVYNEQFF
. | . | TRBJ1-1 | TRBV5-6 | TGTGCCAGCAGCTTTGACAGGTACACTGAAGCTTTCTTT | CASSFDRYTEAFF
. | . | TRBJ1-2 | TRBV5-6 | TGTGCCAGCAGCTTGGGGCGGAGTAGCTATGGCTACACCTTC | CASSLGRSSYGYTF
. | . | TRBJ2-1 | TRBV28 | TGTGCCAGCAGTTCCGCCCCTCGGCTAGGCGGGCGCAATGAGCAGTTCTTC | CASSSAPRLGGRNEQFF
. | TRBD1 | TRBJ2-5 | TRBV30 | TGTGCCTGGAGTAGGGTCAGGGGGGAGACCCAGTACTTC | CAWSRVRGETQYF
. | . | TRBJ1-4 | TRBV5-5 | TGTGCCAGCAGCGATCGAGCAGGGATTCCGTCTAATGAAAAACTGTTTTTT | CASSDRAGIPSNEKLFF
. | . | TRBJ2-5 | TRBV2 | TGTGCCAGCAGCGAAGAGACCCAGTACTTC | CASSEETQYF
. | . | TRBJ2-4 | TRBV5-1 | TGCGCCAGCAGCTTGAGAGGCACCCTTCGCGACATTCAGTACTTC | CASSLRGTLRDIQYF
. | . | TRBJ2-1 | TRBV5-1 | TGCGCCAGCAGCCTGGTGTCCGACAATGAGCAGTTCTTC | CASSLVSDNEQFF
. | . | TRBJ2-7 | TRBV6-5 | TGTGCCAGCAGTTACTCCGTGGTACAGACCTACGAGCAGTACTTC | CASSYSVVQTYEQYF
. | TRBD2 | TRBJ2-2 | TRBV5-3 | TGTGCCAGAAGCCGGGGACTAGCGGGGACCGGGGAGCTGTTTTTT | CARSRGLAGTGELFF
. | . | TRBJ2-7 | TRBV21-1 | TGTGCCAGCAGCAAAGCCCGACAGGGCGAATACGAGCAGTACTTC | CASSKARQGEYEQYF
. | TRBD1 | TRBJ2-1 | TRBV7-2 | TGTGCCAGCAGCTTAGGATCGGCACAGGGGAAGCAGTTCTTC | CASSLGSAQGKQFF
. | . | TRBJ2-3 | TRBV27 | TGTGCCAGCAGTTTATCGAGGACAGATACGCAGTATTTT | CASSLSRTDTQYF
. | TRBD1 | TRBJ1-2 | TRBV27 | TGTGCCAGCAGGACAGGGGGCTATGGCTACACCTTC | CASRTGGYGYTF
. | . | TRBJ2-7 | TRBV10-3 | TGTGCCATCAGTGAGTCCGCGGTCTCCTACGAGCAGTACTTC | CAISESAVSYEQYF
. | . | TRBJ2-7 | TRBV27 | TGTGCCAGCAGTTTTTCAGGGTCGTACGAGCAGTACTTC | CASSFSGSYEQYF
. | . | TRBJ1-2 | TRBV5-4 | TGTGCCAGCAGCTTAGACAGAGGCTATGGCTACACCTTC | CASSLDRGYGYTF